This entry lists 21 T cell receptor beta chains sequenced from one sample in a study of Tregs in tolerant kidney transplant recipients (dated by TCRdb to the late 2010s). Library prep was done by the immunoSEQ multiplex PCR assay. TCRdb stores this immuneACCESS table with in-frame sequences only. Part of the clones is absent; in the studies checked, under half of the shortfall reflects unresolved V genes, and no reason is known for the rest. The data table for this sample lists fewer than 55,000 clones. The top ten clones comprise under 0.9% of the sample. Interpreted using the paper, the time point label stands for: blood sample drawn before combined kidney and bone marrow transplant. The sample was CD4+ T cells from blood, taken before the transplant. These receptor sequences come from a human donor who received a combined kidney and bone marrow transplant.

With regard to this clone: The read terminates 3 residues before the CDR3 end, so the remaining end is supplied by the germline J gene. The V call is TRBV19, the J call TRBJ2-5; 7 bases are a match to TRBD1. The V segment lost 6 bases and the J segment 2 bases; nucleotides outside the gene matches: 3. Per the germline V gene, CDR1 is LNHDA and CDR2 is SQIVND (reference sequence). The CDR3 contains 13 residues. This CDR3 is CASSDRVQETQYF. The covered CDR3 bases are TGTGCCAGTAGCGACAGGGTACAAGAGACC.

Points on this clone: The read gets to within 3 residues of the CDR3 end, and the germline J gene fills in the rest. The chain links TRBV19 to TRBJ2-1, with 13 bases aligning to TRBD2. The J segment lost 1 base and the V segment lost 4 bases, leaving 10 bases of the junction unmatched. Germline CDR1 reads LNHDA; CDR2 reads SQIVND (reference sequence). This CDR3 spans 19 amino acids. This chain's CDR3 is CASSNHGLAGEGSYNEQFF. The CDR3 DNA, read in part, is TGTGCCAGTAGTAACCACGGACTAGCGGGAGAAGGATCCTACAATGAG.

On this clone itself: Read data end 3 residues before the CDR3 end; the end is taken from the germline J gene. The genes are TRBV19 and TRBJ2-2; TRBD2 matches at 8 bases. Germline-derived CDR1 and CDR2 are LNHDA and SQIVND (reference sequence). V trimming: 5 bases; J trimming: 4 bases; junction bases outside the gene matches: 6. The CDR3 consists of 15 residues. Partial CDR3 DNA: TGTGCCAGTAGTCCCAGTGCGGGGGGCACCGGGGAG. Its protein product is CASSPSAGGTGE. From start to end, the CDR3 is CASSPSAGGTGELFF.

The CDR3 sequence is CAWFWSADRSYEQYF. The sequenced CDR3 bases are TGTGCCTGGTTCTGGTCGGCGGATCGCTCCTACGAG. This chain links TRBV30 with TRBJ2-7; D ambiguous. The read ends 3 residues early relative to the CDR3; the germline J gene fills the gap. Germline V gene sequence: CDR1 GTSNPN, CDR2 SVGIG (reference sequence). This CDR3 region has 15 residues. V was clipped by 5 bases and J by 0 bases, with 17 bases between them.

About this clone: The observed sequence ends 3 residues before the CDR3 terminus, with the missing tail filled in from the germline J gene. V is TRBV29-1 and J is TRBJ1-1; 10 nucleotides line up with TRBD1. The V gene end was trimmed by 3 bases and the J gene end by 0 bases; junction bases not matched to a gene: 7. CDR1 SQVTM and CDR2 ANQGSEA come from the germline V gene. The CDR3 consists of 16 residues. CDR3 protein: CSVDGGQGNMNTEAFF. CDR3 bases read: TGCAGCGTTGATGGGGGACAGGGGAACATGAACACTGAA.

Remarks on this clone: The read ends 3 residues shy of where the CDR3 ends; the end is completed using the germline J gene. The rearrangement joins TRBV2 to TRBJ2-1; 10 bases align to TRBD2. Germline values: CDR1 SNHLY, CDR2 FYNNEI. This CDR3 comprises 14 residues. Trimming took 5 bases from V and 9 from J; bases not matched to a gene: 7. The covered CDR3 bases are TGTGCCAGCAGTCCTAGCGGGAGAAGGGGTGAG. Its protein is CASSPSGRRGE. The whole CDR3 protein is CASSPSGRRGEQFF.

With regard to this clone: The read ends 3 residues early relative to the CDR3; the germline J gene fills the gap. The genes are TRBV19 and TRBJ1-2; 8 bases map to TRBD1. CDR1 LNHDA and CDR2 SQIVND come from the germline V gene (reference sequence). The CDR3 has 14 amino acids. The junction had 10 bases not matched to a gene; V was cut back by 8 bases and J by 5 bases. CDR3 loop: CASARAGGGYGYTF. The sequenced part of the CDR3 DNA is TGTGCCAGTGCCCGGGCAGGGGGCGGATATGGC.

To note about this clone: The read falls 3 residues short of the CDR3 end, and the missing part is taken from the germline J gene. The rearrangement uses TRBV5-1 and TRBJ1-2; 9 bases align to TRBD1. J gave up 4 bases and V 4 bases, and 5 bases lay outside the gene matches. Germline V lookup: CDR1 SGHRS, CDR2 YFSETQ. The CDR3 has 14 residues. The CDR3: CASSPGQGFYGYTF. Partial CDR3 DNA: TGCGCCAGCAGCCCGGGACAGGGTTTCTATGGC.

Details on this clone: From the germline J gene comes the end of the CDR3, since the read stops 3 residues before it. V and J are TRBV13 and TRBJ1-6, with D possibly TRBD1 on 6 matching bases. Trimming took 6 bases from V and 4 from J, leaving 16 bases between them. The CDR3 spans 16 residues. Germline CDR1 PRHDT, CDR2 FYEKMQ (reference sequence). The part of the CDR3 DNA that was read is TGTGCCAGCAGAGAAAAACAGGGTCCGTATAATTCACCC. This gives the protein CASREKQGPYNSP. From start to end, the CDR3 is CASREKQGPYNSPLHF.

Regarding this clone: The CDR3 extends 3 residues past the end of the read, so its final part is completed from the germline J gene. The genes are TRBV7-2 and TRBJ2-7; TRBD1 agrees at 7 bases. Germline V gives CDR1 SGHTA, CDR2 FQGNSA. The CDR3 totals 14 residues. Trimming took 1 base from V and 2 from J; bases not matched to a gene: 2. CDR3 DNA (partial): TGTGCCAGCAGCTTAGGGCAGGGGGCCTACGAG. This translates into CASSLGQGAYE. In full, the CDR3 reads CASSLGQGAYEQYF. The variable domain in full, completed from reference TRBV7-2 and TRBJ2-7, reads GAGVSQSPSNKVTEKGKDVELRCDPISGHTALYWYRQSLGQGLEFLIYFQGNSAPDKSGLPSDRFSAERTGGSVSTLTIQRTQQEDSAVYLCASSLGQGAYEQYFGPGTRLTVT.

Comment on this clone: The read stops 3 residues short of the end of the CDR3; the missing end is completed from the germline J gene. The V call is TRBV5-1, the J call TRBJ2-3; 9 positions match TRBD1. J gave up 3 bases and V 0 bases, and 2 bases lay outside the gene matches. The CDR3 runs to 15 residues. The germline CDR1 and CDR2 sequences are SGHRS and YFSETQ. Incomplete CDR3 DNA: TGCGCCAGCAGCTTGGACAGGGGGCGTACAGATACG. It codes for CASSLDRGRTDT. The complete CDR3 reads CASSLDRGRTDTQYF. Full variable domain (outside the CDR3, taken from reference TRBV5-1 and TRBJ2-3): KAGVTQTPRYLIKTRGQQVTLSCSPISGHRSVSWYQQTPGQGLQFLFEYFSETQRNKGNFPGRFSGRQFSNSRSEMNVSTLELGDSALYLCASSLDRGRTDTQYFGPGTRLTVL.

About this clone itself: Sequencing ends 3 residues short of the CDR3 end; the germline J gene provides the rest. This chain uses TRBV7-6 with TRBJ2-7; tentative D call: TRBD1 (6 bases). V lost 0 bases, J lost 0 bases, and 9 bases lay in between. Germline CDR1 SGHVS, CDR2 FNYEAQ. The CDR3 contains 15 residues. CDR3 loop: CASSLATGTSYEQYF. The part of the CDR3 DNA that was read is TGTGCCAGCAGCTTAGCAACAGGGACCTCCTACGAG.

In regard to this clone: The read finishes 3 residues shy of the CDR3 end, and the germline J gene is used to complete it. The chain links TRBV13 to TRBJ1-1, with unresolved D. V lost 5 bases, J lost 7 bases, and 11 bases lay in between. In germline, CDR1 is PRHDT, CDR2 FYEKMQ (reference sequence). CDR3 length: 12 amino acids. CDR3 amino acids: CASSPRFGEAFF. The covered CDR3 bases are TGTGCCAGCAGCCCCAGGTTCGGTGAA.

To note about this clone: The read halts 3 residues ahead of the CDR3 end, with the missing end drawn from the germline J gene. The chain joins TRBV5-1 to TRBJ2-2; a weak D match, TRBD2 (6 bases). This CDR3 is 15 amino acids long. Deletions cut 5 bases from V and 0 bases from J, with 11 bases between. CDR1 and CDR2 from the germline V gene are SGHRS and YFSETQ. CDR3 sequence: CASRSERANTGELFF. The CDR3 bases that were read are TGCGCCAGCAGATCAGAGCGGGCGAACACCGGGGAG.

About this clone itself: The read is 3 residues too short to cover the CDR3 end, so that end is filled in from the germline J gene. V and J are TRBV18 and TRBJ2-3; D is unresolved. Germline CDR1 and CDR2: KGHSH and LQKENI. The CDR3 loop spans 11 amino acids. Trimming shortened V by 5 bases and J by 6 bases, and 6 bases separated the two germline ends. CDR3 amino acids: CASSMQDTQYF. CDR3 DNA (partial): TGTGCCAGCTCAATGCAGGATACG.

Worth noting for this clone: The read stops 3 residues short of the end of the CDR3; the missing end is completed from the germline J gene. The chain links TRBV11-2 to TRBJ2-7; no reliable D call. The CDR3 is 14 residues long. V lost 4 bases to trimming and J lost 2 bases, with 12 bases between them. Per germline, CDR1 SGHAT and CDR2 FQNNGV. CDR3 DNA (partial): TGTGCCAGCAGCTCCGAATCCCCAGCCTACGAG. Translated, it gives CASSSESPAYE. The full CDR3 reads CASSSESPAYEQYF.

Turning to this clone: The read ends 3 residues before the CDR3 terminus; that terminus is restored from the germline J gene. The V gene is TRBV6-2 or TRBV6-3, the J gene TRBJ1-2, with 8 bases matching TRBD1. Per the germline V gene, CDR1 is MNHEY and CDR2 is SVGEGT. J was trimmed by 5 bases and V by 0 bases; bases with no gene match: 5. The CDR3 covers 15 residues. The CDR3 bases that were read are TGTGCCAGCAGTTACTCGACAGGGGCAGGATATGGC. Residues: CASSYSTGAGYG. The entire CDR3 reads CASSYSTGAGYGYTF.

As to this clone: The read finishes 3 residues shy of the CDR3 end, and the germline J gene is used to complete it. The rearrangement uses TRBV6-1 and TRBJ1-2, with 10 positions matching TRBD1. The germline V gene encodes CDR1 MNHNS and CDR2 SASEGT. The CDR3 is 13 amino acids. CDR3 protein: CASSGQGAGGYTF. The CDR3 bases that were read are TGTGCCAGCAGTGGACAGGGGGCAGGAGGC.

Worth noting for this clone: The read halts 3 residues ahead of the CDR3 end, with the missing end drawn from the germline J gene. The rearrangement uses TRBV10-1 and TRBJ2-3; TRBD2 might be the D (5 bases). Trimming took 3 bases from V and 4 from J, leaving 14 bases between them. This CDR3 region has 15 residues. The V gene's germline CDR1 is WNHNN and CDR2 SYGVQD (reference sequence). CDR3 loop: CASSESGVPSDTQYF. CDR3 bases read: TGCGCCAGCAGTGAATCCGGGGTTCCTTCAGATACG.

Points on this clone: The read ends 3 residues shy of where the CDR3 ends; the end is completed using the germline J gene. The chain carries TRBV19 and TRBJ2-1, with D tentatively TRBD2 (6 bases). The CDR3 has 16 amino acids. V dropped 1 base and J dropped 5 bases, with 15 bases sitting between them. Germline V CDR1 and CDR2: LNHDA, SQIVND (reference sequence). The sequenced part of the CDR3 DNA is TGTGCCAGTAGTATAGTAGGTGGGGGGACTCACAATGAG. Encoded protein: CASSIVGGGTHNE. The complete CDR3 sequence is CASSIVGGGTHNEQFF. Full variable domain (missing parts from reference TRBV19 and TRBJ2-1): DGGITQSPKYLFRKEGQNVTLSCEQNLNHDAMYWYRQDPGQGLRLIYYSQIVNDFQKGDIAEGYSVSREKKESFPLTVTSAQKNPTAFYLCASSIVGGGTHNEQFFGPGTRLTVL.

Comments on this clone: Read coverage stops 3 residues before the CDR3 terminus; the germline J gene supplies the remainder. This chain uses TRBV11-2 with TRBJ2-5; 10 positions agree with TRBD1. Germline V gene data show CDR1 as SGHAT and CDR2 as FQNNGV. Trimming at V came to 7 bases and at J to 6 bases, leaving 11 bases not matched to a gene. CDR3 length: 15 amino acids. Here the CDR3 reads CASIGLTGGWKTQYF. The CDR3 bases that were read are TGTGCCAGCATCGGGCTGACAGGGGGCTGGAAGACC.